These 29 T cell receptor beta chains originate from one sample sequenced in a study of early T cells in non-severe SARS-CoV-2 infection. Each CDR3 protein gets one entry after TCRdb re-called the 5' RACE reads with MiXCR. The sample comprises approximately 35,000 distinct CDR3 sequences, approximately 5.3% of which are singletons, and 10% to 15% rests with the top ten. Material: whole blood. These TCRs come from an adult who was a healthcare worker with PCR-confirmed SARS-CoV-2 infection or an uninfected control (not recorded which).

The genes are TRBV27 and TRBJ2-7; tentatively, D is TRBD1 or TRBD2 (5 bases each). This CDR3 is built from 14 residues. CDR1 and CDR2 from the germline V gene are MNHEY and SMNVEV (reference sequence). Trimming stripped 5 bases from V and 4 bases from J, with 15 bases between. The CDR3 nucleotides are TGTGCCAGCAGTCGGGACGGGGCAGGTTACGAGCAGTACTTC. Its protein is CASSRDGAGYEQYF.

This sequence joins TRBV2 and TRBJ2-6, with D unclear. V gave up 7 bases and J gave up 4 bases, with 11 bases separating them. The CDR3 has 14 residues. The germline V gene has CDR1 SNHLY and CDR2 FYNNEI. The DNA of the CDR3 is TGTGCCAGCAATCCCTATTCAGGGGCCAACGTCCTGACTTTC. It translates to CASNPYSGANVLTF.

This clonotype was counted at least ten times. The chain combines TRBV7-2 with TRBJ1-2; the D is unclear. The CDR3 contains 14 residues. Trimming took off 1 base at V and 6 bases at J, with 12 bases between the two ends. CDR1 is SGHTA and CDR2 is FQGNSA in the germline V gene. The CDR3 region is CASSLERFSHGYTF. Written as DNA, the CDR3 is TGTGCCAGCAGCTTAGAAAGATTCTCCCATGGCTACACCTTC. The whole variable domain, remainder taken from reference TRBV7-2 and TRBJ1-2, is GAGVSQSPSNKVTEKGKDVELRCDPISGHTALYWYRQSLGQGLEFLIYFQGNSAPDKSGLPSDRFSAERTGGSVSTLTIQRTQQEDSAVYLCASSLERFSHGYTFGSGTRLTVV.

This clonotype showed up many times. A read error may account for a junction end that differs from germline. This chain joins TRBV7-9 and TRBJ1-5, with unresolved D. Germline values: CDR1 SEHNR, CDR2 FQNEAQ (reference sequence). There are 21 residues in the CDR3. The CDR3 sequence: CASSLAPGSRPKAYSNQPQFF. The CDR3 DNA follows: TGTGCCAGCAGCTTAGCCCCGGGATCCCGGCCCAAGGCATATAGCAATCAGCCCCAGTTTTTT. Using reference TRBV7-9 and TRBJ1-5 for the parts outside the CDR3, the full variable domain is DTGVSQNPRHKITKRGQNVTFRCDPISEHNRLYWYRQTLGQGPEFLTYFQNEAQLEKSRLLSDRFSAERPKGSFSTLEIQRTEQGDSAMYLCASSLAPGSRPKAYSNQPQFFGDGTRLSIL.

The chain has TRBV20-1 and TRBJ2-5, with a weak D call TRBD2 (5 bases). Trimming left V 0 bases short and J 5 bases short, with 13 bases between. CDR1 is DFQATT and CDR2 is SNEGSKA in the germline V gene (reference sequence). The CDR3 length is 14 residues. CDR3 residues: CSARDHRTRETQYF. CDR3 DNA sequence: TGCAGTGCTAGAGATCACCGCACTAGGGAGACCCAGTACTTC.

This clonotype showed up many times. The chain couples TRBV7-9 to TRBJ2-7; tentative D call: TRBD1 (6 bases). V lost 5 bases and J lost 3, with 11 bases in between. The CDR3 length is 13 residues. Per germline, CDR1 SEHNR and CDR2 FQNEAQ (reference sequence). In nucleotides, the CDR3 is TGTGCCAGCAGCCAAGACAGGTTCTACGAGCAGTACTTC. It encodes CASSQDRFYEQYF.

This clonotype was counted many times. The chain recombines TRBV7-9 with TRBJ1-1; D gene ambiguous. The CDR3 is made up of 15 amino acids. Between the trimmed V and J ends, which lost 6 bases and 1 base, there was a span of 15 bases. The germline gives CDR1 SEHNR, CDR2 FQNEAQ (reference sequence). CDR3: CASSWLDGRNTEAFF. The CDR3 DNA reads as TGTGCCAGCAGTTGGCTCGACGGACGGAACACTGAAGCTTTCTTT.

This clonotype showed up many times. V gene TRBV6-2 or TRBV6-3 combines with J gene TRBJ1-1; TRBD1 matches at 10 bases. Trimming cost V 2 bases and J 0 bases; bases outside gene matches: 3. The length of the CDR3 is 16 residues. Germline V gene lookup returns CDR1 MNHEY and CDR2 SVGEGT. The CDR3 spells CASSYTGQGMNTEAFF. CDR3 DNA sequence: TGTGCCAGCAGTTACACGGGACAGGGGATGAACACTGAAGCTTTCTTT.

This clonotype counts as medium-sized. CDR3 sequence reads: CASSLQRGGRNEQFF. CDR3 nucleotides: TGTGCCAGCAGCTTACAACGGGGGGGCCGAAATGAGCAGTTCTTC. V usage is TRBV7-8 and J usage is TRBJ2-1; TRBD2 agrees at 8 bases. Losses at the gene ends were 2 bases for V and 7 bases for J; bases not matched to a gene: 7. Germline V gene lookup returns CDR1 SGHVS and CDR2 FQNEAQ. The CDR3 extends over 15 amino acids.

This clonotype appeared a few times. The V and J genes are TRBV7-2 and TRBJ2-5, with 11 bases fitting TRBD2. The V segment lost 5 bases and the J segment 2 bases; nucleotides outside the gene matches: 13. Looked up from germline, CDR1 is SGHTA and CDR2 is FQGNSA. This CDR3 comprises 18 residues. CDR3 sequence (DNA): TGTGCCAGCAGCCCGACCGGGACTAGCGGTTTGAGACAAGAGACCCAGTACTTC. Its translation is CASSPTGTSGLRQETQYF.

This clonotype was counted a few times. The V and J genes are TRBV10-3 and TRBJ2-7, with D unclear. Germline assignment: CDR1 ENHRY and CDR2 SYGVKD. CDR3 length: 15 residues. The ends were cut back, 0 bases at V and 3 bases at J, with 12 bases in the middle. The CDR3 region is CAISESPGTFYEQYF. The CDR3 DNA sequence: TGTGCCATCAGTGAGTCGCCAGGAACGTTCTACGAGCAGTACTTC.

The sample holds many counts of this clonotype. The rearrangement uses TRBV6-2 or TRBV6-3 and TRBJ2-1, with 10 bases matching TRBD1. Trimming removed 6 bases from V and 3 bases from J; junction bases left unmatched: 8. There are 16 residues in the CDR3. Germline assignment: CDR1 MNHEY and CDR2 SVGEGT. As DNA, the CDR3 is TGTGCCAGCAGCTCCCCGGACAGGGGGGACTACAATGAGCAGTTCTTC. This codes for CASSSPDRGDYNEQFF.

This clonotype came up many times. One end of the junction is discordant with germline, which a read error may explain. The rearrangement uses TRBV30 and TRBJ1-1; 7 bases match TRBD1. There are 12 residues in the CDR3. Germline loops: CDR1 GTSNPN, CDR2 SVGIG (reference sequence). CDR3 in amino acids: CAWSYLFDREHF. The CDR3 DNA follows: TGTGCCTGGTCCTACCTATTCGACAGGGAACACTTT. The whole variable domain, filled in from reference TRBV30 and TRBJ1-1, reads SQTIHQWPATLVQPVGSPLSLECTVEGTSNPNLYWYRQAAGRGLQLLFYSVGIGQISSEVPQNLSASRPQDRQFILSSKKLLLSDSGFYLCAWSYLFDREHFGQGTRLTVV.

This clonotype was detected many times. The J gene is TRBJ2-7, the V gene TRBV5-1, with D tentatively TRBD1 or TRBD2 (5 bases each). The CDR3 sequence is 14 residues long. Between the trimmed V and J ends, which lost 0 bases and 2 bases, there was a span of 9 bases. Germline lookup yields CDR1 SGHRS and CDR2 YFSETQ. The CDR3 here is CASSLGGAAYEQYF. As DNA, the CDR3 is TGCGCCAGCAGCTTGGGAGGGGCCGCCTACGAGCAGTACTTC.

This clonotype was detected many times. Here the CDR3 DNA reads TGTGCCAGCAGCTTAAATAGTTTTGGAGAGACCCAGTACTTC. Translated: CASSLNSFGETQYF. The chain is built from TRBV11-2 and TRBJ2-5; no firm D call. This CDR3 is 14 amino acids long. V gave up 2 bases and J gave up 4 bases, with 11 bases separating them. The V gene's germline CDR1 is SGHAT and CDR2 FQNNGV.

This clonotype has only a few counts. This chain uses TRBV4-1 with TRBJ2-1; D gene ambiguous. Germline CDR1 MGHRA, CDR2 YSYEKL. The V end lost 1 base, the J end lost 0 bases, and 16 bases lay between the germline ends. The CDR3 loop spans 18 amino acids. The DNA for the CDR3 is TGCGCCAGCAGCCAAGTCACCTCCCTCTTAAGCTCCTACAATGAGCAGTTCTTC. Translation gives CASSQVTSLLSSYNEQFF.

This clonotype was found many times. The rearrangement joins TRBV29-1 to TRBJ2-5; D call uncertain. V shed 4 bases and J shed 5 bases, with 11 bases lying between them. Looked up from germline, CDR1 is SQVTM and CDR2 is ANQGSEA. The CDR3 spans 12 residues. As DNA, the CDR3 is TGCAGCGTTGGTCCCCTTGTGGAGACCCAGTACTTC. It specifies CSVGPLVETQYF.

At least ten counts were recorded for this clonotype. Relative to the germline gene, one junction end is altered; a read error may explain this. This sequence joins TRBV12-5 and TRBJ2-7, with 8 bases fitting TRBD2. The CDR3 length is 13 residues. Germline V gives CDR1 LGHNT, CDR2 FRNRAP. The CDR3 spells CASGLETSEPSHF. In DNA, the CDR3 is TGTGCTAGTGGTTTGGAGACTAGCGAACCTTCCCATTTC.

Within the sample, this clonotype is medium-sized (0.01 to 0.1%). The rearrangement uses TRBV3-1 and TRBJ2-1; TRBD2 matches at 8 bases. V shed 1 base, J shed 7 bases, and the junction held 6 bases outside the gene matches. CDR1 LGHDT and CDR2 YNNKEL come from the germline V gene (reference sequence). The CDR3 runs 15 residues. DNA for the CDR3: TGTGCCAGCAGCCAAGGCCGGGGGGGCCTGAATGAGCAGTTCTTC. Translating it yields CASSQGRGGLNEQFF.

This clonotype has ten or more counts. The chain recombines TRBV11-2 with TRBJ2-4; D call uncertain. The germline V and J ends were trimmed by 0 bases and 8 bases, with 5 bases remaining between them. The V gene's germline CDR1 is SGHAT and CDR2 FQNNGV. The CDR3 extends over 12 amino acids. CDR3 sequence: CASSLDTDIQYF. The CDR3 nucleotides read TGTGCCAGCAGCTTAGATACGGACATTCAGTACTTC.

This clonotype was recorded many times. V usage is TRBV29-1 and J usage is TRBJ2-1, with 11 bases fitting TRBD2. V lost 7 bases, J lost 8 bases, and 4 bases stayed unmatched. The CDR3 extends over 12 amino acids. Per germline, CDR1 SQVTM and CDR2 ANQGSEA. CDR3 DNA: TGCAGCGGAAAACTAGCGGGGGATGAGCAGTTCTTC. This sequence encodes CSGKLAGDEQFF.

The chain carries TRBV7-2 and TRBJ1-1; D remains ambiguous. The CDR3 totals 13 residues. Per the germline V gene, CDR1 is SGHTA and CDR2 is FQGNSA. The V and J ends lost 3 bases and 1 base respectively, with 6 bases between them. CDR3 amino acids: CASSLSGNTEAFF. CDR3 nucleotides: TGTGCCAGCAGCTTGTCTGGGAACACTGAAGCTTTCTTT.

This clonotype has just a few counts. A clone one base away is much larger, so this may be a read error. This chain connects TRBV29-1 to TRBJ2-5, with a possible D match to TRBD2 (8 bases). This CDR3 spans 15 amino acids. Looked up from germline, CDR1 is SQVTM and CDR2 is ANQGSEA. Deletions cut 5 bases from V and 3 bases from J, with 19 bases between. This CDR3 is CSVPRGGQPKETQYF. CDR3 DNA: TGCAGCGTTCCCCGGGGGGGACAGCCTAAAGAGACCCAGTACTTC.

This clonotype has ten or more counts. V and J are TRBV18 and TRBJ2-3, with TRBD2 matching 12 bases. The V gene end was trimmed by 1 base and the J gene end by 2 bases; junction bases not matched to a gene: 1. The CDR3 has 16 residues. CDR1 KGHSH and CDR2 LQKENI come from the germline V gene. The CDR3 coding sequence is TGTGCCAGCTCACCACGGACTAGCGGGGCCACAGATACGCAGTATTTT. Amino acids: CASSPRTSGATDTQYF.

This clonotype has at least ten counts. J is TRBJ2-5 and V is TRBV3-1; 13 bases map to TRBD2. In germline, CDR1 is LGHDT, CDR2 YNNKEL (reference sequence). The V segment lost 4 bases and the J segment 5 bases; nucleotides outside the gene matches: 7. The CDR3 consists of 16 residues. CDR3 in amino acids: CASSPRTSGGYETQYF. CDR3 nucleotide sequence: TGTGCCAGCAGCCCCCGGACTAGCGGGGGTTACGAGACCCAGTACTTC.

This clonotype was seen repeatedly, ten times or more. The chain combines TRBV3-1 with TRBJ1-1; 8 bases agree with TRBD1. Trimming at V came to 5 bases and at J to 0 bases, leaving 5 bases not matched to a gene. This CDR3 is built from 15 residues. The germline CDR1 and CDR2 sequences are LGHDT and YNNKEL (reference sequence). This CDR3 is CASSAWTGLNTEAFF. The CDR3 region has the DNA TGTGCCAGCAGCGCGTGGACAGGGTTGAACACTGAAGCTTTCTTT.

This clonotype was picked up many times. The chain employs TRBV7-6 and TRBJ2-7, with TRBD2 identical over 8 bases. CDR3 size: 13 residues. J lost 3 bases, V lost 4 bases, and 2 bases had no gene match. Germline-derived CDR1 and CDR2 are SGHVS and FNYEAQ. DNA of the CDR3: TGTGCCAGCAGCTCCGCGGGGGGCTACGAGCAGTACTTC. Protein sequence: CASSSAGGYEQYF.

This clonotype was picked up many times. V and J are TRBV4-3 and TRBJ2-5; 11 positions match TRBD2. The length of the CDR3 is 17 residues. Per germline, CDR1 LGHNA and CDR2 YSLEER. Germline trimming cut 3 bases from V and 2 bases from J; bases unmatched to any gene: 8. In DNA form, the CDR3 reads TGCGCCAGCAGCCAGAACCTAGCGGGGGGCTTACAAGAGACCCAGTACTTC. This encodes CASSQNLAGGLQETQYF.

This clonotype has ten or more counts. The V and J genes are TRBV12-3 or TRBV12-4 and TRBJ2-7; 7 positions agree with TRBD1. This CDR3 is built from 14 residues. V was clipped by 6 bases and J by 2 bases; unmatched bases: 7. The CDR3 region is CASRYTGQAYEQYF. The CDR3 DNA reads as TGTGCCAGCAGATATACTGGACAGGCCTACGAGCAGTACTTC.